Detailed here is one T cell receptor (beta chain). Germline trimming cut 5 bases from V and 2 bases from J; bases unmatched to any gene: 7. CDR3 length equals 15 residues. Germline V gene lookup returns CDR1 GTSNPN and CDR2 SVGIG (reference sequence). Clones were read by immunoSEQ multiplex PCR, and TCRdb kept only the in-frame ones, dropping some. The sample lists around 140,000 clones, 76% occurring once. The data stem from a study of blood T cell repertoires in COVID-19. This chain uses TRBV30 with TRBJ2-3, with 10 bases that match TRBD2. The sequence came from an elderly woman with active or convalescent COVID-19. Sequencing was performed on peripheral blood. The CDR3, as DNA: TGTGCCTGGGCACTCAGCGGGGGGGTCACAGATACGCAGTATTTT. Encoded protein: CAWALSGGVTDTQYF.